This record covers a single T cell receptor beta chain. This clonotype was seen more than once but under ten times. Its binding antigen is unknown. Base qualities are not recorded, but no much larger clone differs from it by a single base. The data stem from a study of T cell repertoires in cytomegalovirus infection (dated by TCRdb to the late 2010s). For the study in its entirety: Donor HLA type was relevant to the analysis, as public TCR beta signatures indicated carriage of CMV infection together with the matching HLA type. General study outcomes and caveats: Cumulative frequency of public TCR beta family members discriminated carriers of CMV infection plus the relevant HLA type in this cohort and an independent approximately 340-donor cohort. In the ex vivo response, HLA-C-restricted CMV-specific TCR beta clonotypes were dominant, and in two of eight donors the single most frequent clonotype came from this HLA-C-restricted group.

V is clipped by 1 base and J by 0 bases, and the sequence between their germline boundaries is 16 bases long. From cysteine to phenylalanine, the CDR3 is 18 amino acids long. Just the 54-base CDR3 DNA is kept, in frame starting at base 1. Sequences SGHAT (CDR1) and FQNNGV (CDR2) are obtained from the germline V gene. Reads for this sample came from an Illumina HiSeq 1500. TCRdb reran the public reads through fastp at Q25 and MiXCR, keeping productive beta chains. A single entry per CDR3 protein holds the most common genes and DNA from its merged rows. The sample records some 400,000 distinct CDR3 sequences, roughly 30% of which are singletons. The ten most abundant clones make up roughly 15% of the sample.

Sequenced sample: PBMCs. The chain is assembled from TRBV11-2 and TRBJ1-3; D gene: possibly TRBD1, on 6 matching bases. The sequence was collected from a human donor in good health (CMV status not recorded). Some clones in this sample may be carry-over from other donors' samples. CDR3 sequence: CASSLARTALFSGNTIYF. The nucleotides read TGTGCCAGCAGCTTAGCAAGGACAGCTCTCTTCTCTGGAAACACCATATATTTT. Joined to the reference TRBV11-2 and TRBJ1-3 proteins, this CDR3 gives the full variable domain: EAGVAQSPRYKIIEKRQSVAFWCNPISGHATLYWYQQILGQGPKLLIQFQNNGVVDDSQLPKDRFSAERLKGVDSTLKIQPAKLEDSAVYLCASSLARTALFSGNTIYFGEGSWLTVV.